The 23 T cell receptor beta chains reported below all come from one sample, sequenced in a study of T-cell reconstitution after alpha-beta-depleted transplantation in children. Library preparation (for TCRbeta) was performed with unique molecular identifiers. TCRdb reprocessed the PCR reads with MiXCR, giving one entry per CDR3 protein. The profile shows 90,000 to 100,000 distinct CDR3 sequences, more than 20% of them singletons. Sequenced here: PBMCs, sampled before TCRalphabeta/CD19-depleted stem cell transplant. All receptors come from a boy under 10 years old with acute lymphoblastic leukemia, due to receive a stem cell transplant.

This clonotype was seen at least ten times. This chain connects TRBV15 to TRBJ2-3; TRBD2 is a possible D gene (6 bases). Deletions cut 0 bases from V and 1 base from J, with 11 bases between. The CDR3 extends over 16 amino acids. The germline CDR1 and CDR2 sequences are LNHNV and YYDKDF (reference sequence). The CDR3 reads CATSRDGGLGTDTQYF. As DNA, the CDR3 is TGTGCCACCAGCAGAGATGGGGGACTCGGCACAGATACGCAGTATTTT.

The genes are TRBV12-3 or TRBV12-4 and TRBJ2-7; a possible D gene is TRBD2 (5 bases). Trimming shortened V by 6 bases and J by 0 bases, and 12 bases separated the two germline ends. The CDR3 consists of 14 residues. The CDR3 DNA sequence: TGTGCCAGCAGCCGCCTACGGGACTCCTACGAGCAGTACTTC. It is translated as CASSRLRDSYEQYF.

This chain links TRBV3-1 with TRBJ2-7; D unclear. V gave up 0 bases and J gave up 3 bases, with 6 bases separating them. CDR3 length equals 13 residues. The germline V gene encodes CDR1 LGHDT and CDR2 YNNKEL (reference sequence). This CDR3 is CASSQDPLYEQYF. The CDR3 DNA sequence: TGTGCCAGCAGCCAAGACCCCCTCTACGAGCAGTACTTC.

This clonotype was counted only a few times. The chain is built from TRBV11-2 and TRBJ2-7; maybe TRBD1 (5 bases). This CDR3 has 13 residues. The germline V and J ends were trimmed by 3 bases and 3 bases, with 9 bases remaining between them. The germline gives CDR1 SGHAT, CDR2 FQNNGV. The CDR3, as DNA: TGTGCCAGCAGCTTCGCCGACAGCTACGAGCAGTACTTC. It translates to CASSFADSYEQYF.

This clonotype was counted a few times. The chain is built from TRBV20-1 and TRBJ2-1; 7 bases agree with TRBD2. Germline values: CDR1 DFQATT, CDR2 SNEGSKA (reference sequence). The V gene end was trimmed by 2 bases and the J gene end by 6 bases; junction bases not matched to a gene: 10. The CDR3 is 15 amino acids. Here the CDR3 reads CSARRPSGVGNEQFF. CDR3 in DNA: TGCAGTGCTAGAAGACCTAGCGGAGTGGGCAATGAGCAGTTCTTC.

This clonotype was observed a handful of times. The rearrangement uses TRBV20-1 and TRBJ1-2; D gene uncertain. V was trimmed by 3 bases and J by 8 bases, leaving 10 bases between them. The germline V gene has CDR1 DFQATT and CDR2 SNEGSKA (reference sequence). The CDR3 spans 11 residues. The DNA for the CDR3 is TGCAGTGCTAGGTTTGGGCACGGCTACACCTTC. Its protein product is CSARFGHGYTF.

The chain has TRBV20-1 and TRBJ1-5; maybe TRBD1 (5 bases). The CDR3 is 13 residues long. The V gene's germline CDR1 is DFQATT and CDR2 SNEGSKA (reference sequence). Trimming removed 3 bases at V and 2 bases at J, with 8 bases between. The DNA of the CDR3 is TGCAGTGCTAGTACGGGGGGCAATCAGCCCCAGCATTTT. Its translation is CSASTGGNQPQHF.

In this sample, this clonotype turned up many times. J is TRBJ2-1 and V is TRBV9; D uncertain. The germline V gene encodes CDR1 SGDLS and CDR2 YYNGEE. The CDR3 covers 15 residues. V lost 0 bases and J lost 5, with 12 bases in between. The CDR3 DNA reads TGTGCCAGCAGCGTAGGGGTAGTTTCCAACAATGAGCAGTTCTTC. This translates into CASSVGVVSNNEQFF.

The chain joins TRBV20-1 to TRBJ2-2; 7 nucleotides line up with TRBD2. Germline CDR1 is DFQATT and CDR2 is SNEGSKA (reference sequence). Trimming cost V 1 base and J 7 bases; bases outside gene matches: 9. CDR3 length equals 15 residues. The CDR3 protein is CSARVGGSSDGELFF. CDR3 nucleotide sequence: TGCAGTGCTAGAGTGGGCGGGAGTTCCGACGGGGAGCTGTTTTTT.

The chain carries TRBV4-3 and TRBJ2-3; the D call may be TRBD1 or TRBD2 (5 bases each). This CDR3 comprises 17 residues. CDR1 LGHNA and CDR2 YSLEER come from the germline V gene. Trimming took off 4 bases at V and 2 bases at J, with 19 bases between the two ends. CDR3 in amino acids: CASSPAGPCGHTDTQYF. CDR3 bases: TGCGCCAGCAGCCCCGCGGGCCCTTGCGGACACACAGATACGCAGTATTTT.

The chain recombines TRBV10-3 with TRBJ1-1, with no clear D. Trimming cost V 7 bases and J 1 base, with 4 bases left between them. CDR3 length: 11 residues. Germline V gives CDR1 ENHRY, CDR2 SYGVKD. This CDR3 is CAIIQNTEAFF. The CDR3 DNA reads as TGTGCCATCATTCAGAACACTGAAGCTTTCTTT.

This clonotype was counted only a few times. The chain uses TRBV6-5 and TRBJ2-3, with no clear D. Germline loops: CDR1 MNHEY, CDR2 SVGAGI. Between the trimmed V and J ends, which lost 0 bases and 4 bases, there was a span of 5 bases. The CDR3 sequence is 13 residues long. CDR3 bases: TGTGCCAGCAGTTACTCGATAGCAGATACGCAGTATTTT. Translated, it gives CASSYSIADTQYF.

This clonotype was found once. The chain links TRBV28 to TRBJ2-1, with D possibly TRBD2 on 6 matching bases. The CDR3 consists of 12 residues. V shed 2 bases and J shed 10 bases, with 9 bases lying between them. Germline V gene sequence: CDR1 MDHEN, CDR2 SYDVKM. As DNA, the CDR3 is TGTGCCAGCAGTTTAGGGCTAGCGGAGCAGTTCTTC. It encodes CASSLGLAEQFF.

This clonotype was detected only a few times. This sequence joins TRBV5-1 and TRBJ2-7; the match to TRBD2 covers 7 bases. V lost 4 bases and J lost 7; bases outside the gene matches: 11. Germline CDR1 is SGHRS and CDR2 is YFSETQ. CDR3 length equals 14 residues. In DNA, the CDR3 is TGCGCCAGCAGCATGACAGCGGGACGGGAAGAGCAGTACTTC. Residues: CASSMTAGREEQYF.

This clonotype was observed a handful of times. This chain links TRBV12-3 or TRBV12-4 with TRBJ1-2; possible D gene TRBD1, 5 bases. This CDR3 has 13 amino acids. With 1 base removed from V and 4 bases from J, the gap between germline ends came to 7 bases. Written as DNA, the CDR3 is TGTGCCAGCAGTTTAGGGGGCTTCTATGGCTACACCTTC. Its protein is CASSLGGFYGYTF.

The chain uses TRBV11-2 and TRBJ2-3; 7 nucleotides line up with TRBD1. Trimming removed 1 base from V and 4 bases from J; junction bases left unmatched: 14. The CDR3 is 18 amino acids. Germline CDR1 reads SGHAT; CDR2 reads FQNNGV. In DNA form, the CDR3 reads TGTGCCAGCAGCTTAGTATCGGGAAGCAGGGGGAGTCCAGATACGCAGTATTTT. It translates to CASSLVSGSRGSPDTQYF.

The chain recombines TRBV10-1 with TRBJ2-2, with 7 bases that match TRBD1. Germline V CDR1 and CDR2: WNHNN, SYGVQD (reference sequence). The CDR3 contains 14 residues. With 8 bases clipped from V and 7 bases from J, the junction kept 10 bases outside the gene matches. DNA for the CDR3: TGCGCCAGCGGGACCACAGGGGCGAGCGGGGAGCTGTTTTTT. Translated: CASGTTGASGELFF.

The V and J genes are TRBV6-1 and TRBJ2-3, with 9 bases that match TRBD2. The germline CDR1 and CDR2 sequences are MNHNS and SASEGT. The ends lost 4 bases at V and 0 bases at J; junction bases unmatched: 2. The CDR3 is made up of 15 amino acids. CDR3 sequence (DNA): TGTGCCAGCAGTGCGCTAGCGGGGAGCACAGATACGCAGTATTTT. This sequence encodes CASSALAGSTDTQYF.

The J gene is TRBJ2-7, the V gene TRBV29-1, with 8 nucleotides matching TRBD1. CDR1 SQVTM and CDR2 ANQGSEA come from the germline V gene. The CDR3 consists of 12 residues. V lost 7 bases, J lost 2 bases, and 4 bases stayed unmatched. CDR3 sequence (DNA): TGCAGCGCCGCGGGACAGGCCTACGAGCAGTACTTC. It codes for CSAAGQAYEQYF.

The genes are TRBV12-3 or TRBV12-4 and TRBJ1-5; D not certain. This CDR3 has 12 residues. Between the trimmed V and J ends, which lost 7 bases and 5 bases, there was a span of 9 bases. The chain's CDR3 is CASTSGDQPQHF. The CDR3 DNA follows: TGTGCCAGCACTTCCGGGGATCAGCCCCAGCATTTT.

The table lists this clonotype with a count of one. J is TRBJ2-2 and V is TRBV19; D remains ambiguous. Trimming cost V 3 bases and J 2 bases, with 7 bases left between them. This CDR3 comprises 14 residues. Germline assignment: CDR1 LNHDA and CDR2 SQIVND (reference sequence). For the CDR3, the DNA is TGTGCCAGTAGTATCACAGCCAACACCGGGGAGCTGTTTTTT. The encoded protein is CASSITANTGELFF.

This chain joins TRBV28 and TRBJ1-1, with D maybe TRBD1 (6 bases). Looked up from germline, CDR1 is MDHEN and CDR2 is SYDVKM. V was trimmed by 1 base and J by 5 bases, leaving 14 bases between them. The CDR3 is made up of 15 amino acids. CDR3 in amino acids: CASSLLTGGRTEAFF. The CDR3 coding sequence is TGTGCCAGCAGTTTATTGACCGGGGGGCGGACTGAAGCTTTCTTT.

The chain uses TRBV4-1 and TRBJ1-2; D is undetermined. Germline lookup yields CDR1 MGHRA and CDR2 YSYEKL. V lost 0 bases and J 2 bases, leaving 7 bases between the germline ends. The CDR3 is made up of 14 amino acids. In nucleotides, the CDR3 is TGCGCCAGCAGCCAAGAGTGGGTAAACTATGGCTACACCTTC. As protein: CASSQEWVNYGYTF.